This T cell receptor beta chain was captured by sequencing in a study of blood T cells in healthy people across ages. This clonotype was seen only a few times. Germline CDR1 and CDR2: DFQATT and SNEGSKA (reference sequence). CDR3 length: 15 residues. The trim removed 3 bases at V and 5 bases at J, leaving 13 bases unmatched. With a J-beta primer mix and a sample-barcoded 5' primer, a second PCR ran roughly 6 to 11 cycles. TCRdb reprocessed the 5' RACE reads with MiXCR, giving one entry per CDR3 protein. Altogether over 1,300,000 distinct CDR3 sequences are present, 59% being singletons, with the ten largest covering 5.5% to 8%.

V and J are TRBV20-1 and TRBJ2-7; 7 bases align to TRBD1. The sample taken for sequencing was blood. The clonotype comes from a man in his late teens or twenties in good health. CDR3: CSASEGQILRNEQYF. As DNA, the CDR3 is TGCAGTGCTAGTGAGGGACAGATCCTACGTAACGAGCAGTACTTC.